This entry features one TCR beta chain sequence. Its antigen is not identified. Both CD4+ and CD8+ T cells were negatively isolated, and TEMRA cells underwent FACS enrichment. This sample was taken from a study of CD8 T cells in Susac syndrome. Study-wide points: In its TCR sequencing and HLA analysis, the study acknowledged that the number of individuals was relatively small.

Random hexamers were used to reverse transcribe about 0.5 to 1 ug of RNA. The CDR3 of TCR beta was amplified by immunoSEQ multiplex PCR across 54 Vbeta and 13 Jbeta. TCRdb re-called the immunoSEQ multiplex PCR reads through MiXCR, storing one row per CDR3 protein. The table lists a few hundred thousand distinct CDR3 sequences, about 90% of them singletons. Sequencing was done on a sample of CD4+ T cells from PBMCs. This TCR was recovered from a human donor with multiple sclerosis.

CDR3: CSVEVGTSGRTDTQYF. Here the CDR3 DNA reads TGCAGCGTTGAGGTTGGGACTAGCGGGAGGACAGATACGCAGTATTTT. This chain joins TRBV29-1 and TRBJ2-3, with 15 bases fitting TRBD2. The germline V gene has CDR1 SQVTM and CDR2 ANQGSEA. This CDR3 spans 16 amino acids. Unmatched junction bases numbered 4, after V lost 3 bases and J lost 3 bases.